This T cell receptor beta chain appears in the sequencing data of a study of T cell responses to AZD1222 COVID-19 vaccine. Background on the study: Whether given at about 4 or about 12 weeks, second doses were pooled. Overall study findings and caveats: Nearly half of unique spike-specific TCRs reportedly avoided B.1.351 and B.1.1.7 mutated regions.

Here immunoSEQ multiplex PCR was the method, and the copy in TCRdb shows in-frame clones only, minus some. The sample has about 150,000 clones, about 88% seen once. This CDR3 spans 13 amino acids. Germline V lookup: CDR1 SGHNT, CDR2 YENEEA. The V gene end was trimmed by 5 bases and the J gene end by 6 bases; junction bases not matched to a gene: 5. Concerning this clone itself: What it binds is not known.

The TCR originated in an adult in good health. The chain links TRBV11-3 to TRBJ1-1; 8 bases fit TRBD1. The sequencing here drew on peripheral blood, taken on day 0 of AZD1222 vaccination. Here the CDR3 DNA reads TGTGCCAGCAGCCGGACAGGGTCTCCTGAAGCTTTCTTT. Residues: CASSRTGSPEAFF.